Listed below are T cell receptor beta chains from one sample, sequenced in a study of blood T cell repertoires in COVID-19. The protocol was immunoSEQ multiplex PCR, while the TCRdb copy is restricted to in-frame clones and leaves out a portion. The sample lists tens of thousands of clones; approximately 90% were seen once. Sequencing was done on a sample of peripheral blood. The receptor source for this set is a human donor with active COVID-19. The donor label of this sample is uncertain. Each CDR3 is given with its conserved first and last residue. D genes are given only for firm matches. Rows give clone size only sometimes, using once, few, many, or a class for an expanded clone.

J gene: TRBJ2-7
D gene: TRBD1
clone size: -
V gene: TRBV28
CDR3 protein: CASSLRQGPDYEQYF
CDR3 DNA: TGTGCCAGCAGTCTCCGACAGGGTCCCGATTACGAGCAGTACTTC

J gene: TRBJ1-1
D gene: -
clone size: -
V gene: TRBV27
CDR3 protein: CASSLSVGVNTEAFF
CDR3 DNA: TGTGCCAGCAGTTTATCGGTAGGGGTGAACACTGAAGCTTTCTTT

J gene: TRBJ2-4
D gene: -
clone size: -
V gene: TRBV6-1
CDR3 protein: CASSEAFRNIQYF
CDR3 DNA: TGTGCCAGCAGTGAAGCCTTTCGGAACATTCAGTACTTC

J gene: TRBJ2-3
D gene: TRBD2
clone size: -
V gene: TRBV2
CDR3 protein: CASSEWTSGDTDTQYF
CDR3 DNA: TGTGCCAGCAGTGAATGGACTAGCGGGGACACAGATACGCAGTATTTT

J gene: TRBJ1-5
D gene: TRBD1
clone size: -
V gene: TRBV19
CDR3 protein: CASSIGTGAGGNQPQHF
CDR3 DNA: TGTGCCAGTAGTATTGGGACAGGGGCCGGGGGCAATCAGCCCCAGCATTTT

J gene: TRBJ2-2
D gene: -
clone size: -
V gene: TRBV10-3
CDR3 protein: CAIRIPPDKGGTGELFF
CDR3 DNA: TGTGCCATCAGAATCCCTCCGGACAAGGGTGGCACCGGGGAGCTGTTTTTT

J gene: TRBJ1-5
D gene: TRBD1
clone size: -
V gene: TRBV20-1
CDR3 protein: CSASGDRTDQPQHF
CDR3 DNA: TGCAGTGCTAGTGGGGACAGGACCGATCAGCCCCAGCATTTT

J gene: TRBJ1-1
D gene: TRBD1
clone size: -
V gene: TRBV28
CDR3 protein: CASRRTGAPEAFF
CDR3 DNA: TGTGCCAGCAGGCGGACAGGGGCCCCTGAAGCTTTCTTT

J gene: TRBJ1-1
D gene: -
clone size: -
V gene: TRBV7-3
CDR3 protein: CASSLLGGGNTEAFF
CDR3 DNA: TGTGCCAGCAGCTTACTCGGGGGTGGGAACACTGAAGCTTTCTTT

J gene: TRBJ2-2
D gene: -
clone size: -
V gene: TRBV27
CDR3 protein: CASSLFGAGTGELFF
CDR3 DNA: TGTGCCAGCAGTTTATTTGGAGCGGGCACCGGGGAGCTGTTTTTT

J gene: TRBJ2-7
D gene: TRBD2
clone size: -
V gene: TRBV30
CDR3 protein: CASTGLAGLTAYEQYF
CDR3 DNA: TGTGCCTCGACGGGACTAGCGGGGCTTACGGCCTACGAGCAGTACTTC

J gene: TRBJ1-4
D gene: TRBD1
clone size: -
V gene: TRBV4-2
CDR3 protein: CASSQGQGAEKLFF
CDR3 DNA: TGTGCCAGCAGCCAAGGGCAGGGGGCGGAAAAACTGTTTTTT

J gene: TRBJ2-5
D gene: TRBD1
clone size: -
V gene: TRBV5-4
CDR3 protein: CASSFGQGQETQYF
CDR3 DNA: TGTGCCAGCAGTTTCGGACAGGGCCAAGAGACCCAGTACTTC

J gene: TRBJ1-4
D gene: -
clone size: -
V gene: TRBV18
CDR3 protein: CASSPIGWTNEKLFF
CDR3 DNA: TGTGCCAGCTCACCAATCGGGTGGACTAATGAAAAACTGTTTTTT

J gene: TRBJ2-6
D gene: -
clone size: once
V gene: TRBV10-3
CDR3 protein: CAITQGSGANVLTF
CDR3 DNA: TGTGCCATCACTCAGGGGTCTGGGGCCAACGTCCTGACTTTC

J gene: TRBJ1-5
D gene: -
clone size: -
V gene: TRBV5-1
CDR3 protein: CASSPAGGQPQHF
CDR3 DNA: TGCGCCAGCTCCCCGGCGGGAGGGCAGCCCCAGCATTTT

J gene: TRBJ2-7
D gene: -
clone size: -
V gene: TRBV12-3/TRBV12-4
CDR3 protein: CASSLLSEQYF
CDR3 DNA: TGTGCCAGCAGTCTGCTAAGCGAGCAGTACTTC

J gene: TRBJ1-1
D gene: -
clone size: once
V gene: TRBV3-1/TRBV3-2
CDR3 protein: CASSQPGWGFGFF
CDR3 DNA: TGTGCCAGCAGCCAACCCGGTTGGGGCTTTGGCTTCTTT

J gene: TRBJ2-1
D gene: -
clone size: -
V gene: TRBV3-1/TRBV3-2
CDR3 protein: CASTRRGVYNEQFF
CDR3 DNA: TGTGCCAGCACGAGGCGGGGCGTATACAATGAGCAGTTCTTC

J gene: TRBJ2-1
D gene: TRBD1
clone size: -
V gene: TRBV12-3/TRBV12-4
CDR3 protein: CASFPGQGGEQFF
CDR3 DNA: TGTGCCAGTTTCCCGGGACAGGGAGGTGAGCAGTTCTTC

J gene: TRBJ2-5
D gene: -
clone size: -
V gene: TRBV11-2
CDR3 protein: CASSLGVVETQYF
CDR3 DNA: TGTGCCAGCAGCTTGGGAGTGGTGGAGACCCAGTACTTC

J gene: TRBJ1-5
D gene: -
clone size: few
V gene: TRBV15
CDR3 protein: CATSRDVAQPQHF
CDR3 DNA: TGTGCCACCAGCAGAGATGTGGCTCAGCCCCAGCATTTT

J gene: TRBJ2-2
D gene: -
clone size: -
V gene: TRBV2
CDR3 protein: CASSEARGGTGELFF
CDR3 DNA: TGTGCCAGCAGTGAAGCGCGGGGCGGGACCGGGGAGCTGTTTTTT

J gene: TRBJ1-2
D gene: -
clone size: -
V gene: TRBV19
CDR3 protein: CASSIARTSTYGYTF
CDR3 DNA: TGTGCCAGTAGTATTGCTCGGACATCAACTTATGGCTACACCTTC

J gene: TRBJ2-1
D gene: TRBD2
clone size: -
V gene: TRBV6-5
CDR3 protein: CASSLGLAGANEQFF
CDR3 DNA: TGTGCCAGCAGTTTGGGACTAGCGGGGGCTAATGAGCAGTTCTTC

J gene: TRBJ1-3
D gene: TRBD1
clone size: -
V gene: TRBV19
CDR3 protein: CASSVSGQGSGNTIYF
CDR3 DNA: TGTGCCAGTAGTGTCTCTGGACAGGGCTCTGGAAACACCATATATTTT

J gene: TRBJ2-6
D gene: TRBD1
clone size: -
V gene: TRBV6-6
CDR3 protein: CASTGQGGSGANVLTF
CDR3 DNA: TGTGCCAGCACAGGACAGGGGGGCTCTGGGGCCAACGTCCTGACTTTC

J gene: TRBJ1-2
D gene: -
clone size: once
V gene: TRBV5-4
CDR3 protein: CASSLDSNYGYTF
CDR3 DNA: TGTGCCAGCAGCTTGGACAGCAACTATGGCTACACCTTC

J gene: TRBJ2-1
D gene: -
clone size: -
V gene: TRBV5-5
CDR3 protein: CASLQGNNEQFF
CDR3 DNA: TGTGCCAGCTTACAGGGCAACAATGAGCAGTTCTTC

J gene: TRBJ1-2
D gene: TRBD1
clone size: -
V gene: TRBV7-8
CDR3 protein: CASSFDRGPIYGYTF
CDR3 DNA: TGTGCCAGCAGCTTTGACAGGGGGCCGATCTATGGCTACACCTTC

J gene: TRBJ1-1
D gene: TRBD1
clone size: -
V gene: TRBV5-1
CDR3 protein: CASSLQGAWGTEAFF
CDR3 DNA: TGCGCCAGCAGCTTGCAGGGGGCCTGGGGCACTGAAGCTTTCTTT

J gene: TRBJ1-1
D gene: -
clone size: few
V gene: TRBV11-2
CDR3 protein: CASVGGTEAFF
CDR3 DNA: TGTGCCAGCGTCGGGGGCACTGAAGCTTTCTTT

J gene: TRBJ2-7
D gene: TRBD2
clone size: -
V gene: TRBV5-1
CDR3 protein: CASPFWGGSYEQYF
CDR3 DNA: TGCGCCAGCCCGTTCTGGGGGGGCTCCTACGAGCAGTACTTC

J gene: TRBJ2-2
D gene: TRBD1
clone size: -
V gene: TRBV18
CDR3 protein: CASSPGTGVTGELFF
CDR3 DNA: TGTGCCAGCTCACCAGGGACAGGGGTAACCGGGGAGCTGTTTTTT

J gene: TRBJ1-3
D gene: -
clone size: -
V gene: TRBV10-1
CDR3 protein: CASSEGGGVGEEDTIYF
CDR3 DNA: TGCGCCAGCAGTGAGGGTGGGGGCGTGGGTGAAGAGGACACCATATATTTT

J gene: TRBJ2-1
D gene: -
clone size: -
V gene: TRBV5-1
CDR3 protein: CASSPRGPHNEQFF
CDR3 DNA: TGCGCCAGCAGCCCTCGGGGTCCCCACAATGAGCAGTTCTTC

J gene: TRBJ2-1
D gene: -
clone size: once
V gene: TRBV11-2
CDR3 protein: CASAGEQFF
CDR3 DNA: TGTGCCAGCGCGGGAGAGCAGTTCTTC

J gene: TRBJ2-3
D gene: -
clone size: -
V gene: TRBV2
CDR3 protein: CASRKSGAVDTQYF
CDR3 DNA: TGTGCCAGCCGGAAGTCAGGGGCTGTAGATACGCAGTATTTT

J gene: TRBJ1-1
D gene: TRBD1
clone size: -
V gene: TRBV5-5
CDR3 protein: CASSGRGQGGSEAFF
CDR3 DNA: TGTGCCAGCAGCGGAAGGGGACAGGGTGGATCCGAAGCTTTCTTT

J gene: TRBJ1-1
D gene: -
clone size: -
V gene: TRBV19
CDR3 protein: CASSIRVRSTEAFF
CDR3 DNA: TGTGCCAGTAGTATCCGGGTACGGAGCACTGAAGCTTTCTTT

J gene: TRBJ1-5
D gene: -
clone size: -
V gene: TRBV6-5
CDR3 protein: CASSHGLYSNQPQHF
CDR3 DNA: TGTGCCAGCAGCCACGGGTTATATAGCAATCAGCCCCAGCATTTT

J gene: TRBJ2-7
D gene: -
clone size: -
V gene: TRBV6-5
CDR3 protein: CASSSPGRAPYEQYF
CDR3 DNA: TGTGCCAGCAGCAGCCCTGGGCGGGCCCCCTACGAGCAGTACTTC

J gene: TRBJ2-7
D gene: TRBD1
clone size: -
V gene: TRBV18
CDR3 protein: CASSPGQVVGEQYF
CDR3 DNA: TGTGCCAGCTCACCCGGACAGGTGGTTGGCGAGCAGTACTTC

J gene: TRBJ1-1
D gene: -
clone size: -
V gene: TRBV11-1
CDR3 protein: CASSPGSTGNTEAFF
CDR3 DNA: TGTGCCAGCAGCCCGGGGTCGACGGGGAACACTGAAGCTTTCTTT

J gene: TRBJ1-2
D gene: -
clone size: -
V gene: TRBV9
CDR3 protein: CASSVDGGRGEGYTF
CDR3 DNA: TGTGCCAGCAGCGTAGATGGGGGGAGGGGAGAGGGCTACACCTTC

J gene: TRBJ2-1
D gene: TRBD2
clone size: once
V gene: TRBV2
CDR3 protein: CASTRAPTGGRNNEQFF
CDR3 DNA: TGTGCCAGCACAAGGGCGCCGACGGGGGGGCGGAACAATGAGCAGTTCTTC